The 4 T cell receptor beta chains given below trace back to one sample, sequenced in a study of blood T cell repertoires in COVID-19. Here immunoSEQ multiplex PCR was the method, and the copy in TCRdb shows in-frame clones only, minus some. The repertoire holds about 160,000 clones, with around 86% as singletons. Sample: peripheral blood. All receptors derive from an elderly man with acute or convalescent COVID-19.

V gene TRBV4-2 combines with J gene TRBJ2-1; a weak D match, TRBD2 (6 bases). Trimming took off 1 base at V and 6 bases at J, with 16 bases between the two ends. CDR1 and CDR2 (germline): LGHNA, YNFKEQ. This CDR3 is built from 16 residues. In DNA, the CDR3 is TGTGCCAGCAGCCAAGTAGCGGTAGCGCTTTCCAATGAGCAGTTCTTC. It codes for CASSQVAVALSNEQFF.

V and J are TRBV3-1 (or the pseudogene TRBV3-2) and TRBJ1-2; D might be TRBD1 (5 bases). Germline lookup yields CDR1 LGHDT and CDR2 YNNKEL (reference sequence). Between the trimmed V and J ends, which lost 0 bases and 7 bases, there was a span of 12 bases. The CDR3 length is 14 residues. The CDR3 protein is CASSQDGGVGGYTF. CDR3 nucleotides: TGTGCCAGCAGCCAAGACGGGGGGGTCGGTGGCTACACCTTC.

The V gene is TRBV13, the J gene TRBJ2-3; TRBD1 agrees at 9 bases. This CDR3 comprises 15 residues. The ends lost 4 bases at V and 3 bases at J; junction bases unmatched: 5. The germline V gene encodes CDR1 PRHDT and CDR2 FYEKMQ (reference sequence). CDR3 sequence: CASSSGTGKTDTQYF. The CDR3 region has the DNA TGTGCCAGCAGCTCCGGGACAGGGAAGACAGATACGCAGTATTTT.

This chain joins TRBV18 and TRBJ1-6; D unresolved. CDR1 and CDR2 (germline): KGHSH, LQKENI. CDR3 length equals 14 residues. Trimming removed 1 base from V and 10 bases from J, with 11 bases in between. CDR3 in DNA: TGTGCCAGCTCACCACTACCTGGGGAGTCACCCCTCCACTTT. This sequence encodes CASSPLPGESPLHF.